Following are 26 T cell receptor beta chains from one sample sequenced in a study of blood T cell repertoires in COVID-19. Here immunoSEQ multiplex PCR was the method, and the copy in TCRdb shows in-frame clones only, minus some. Among fewer than 450,000 clones listed, less than 95% were seen once. The sample was PBMCs or T cells enriched from blood (not recorded which). Every receptor here comes from a young man who had recovered from COVID-19.

The rearrangement uses TRBV28 and TRBJ1-1; TRBD1 matches 10 bases. The CDR3 consists of 16 residues. Trimming at V came to 0 bases and at J to 0 bases, leaving 1 base not matched to a gene. The germline V gene encodes CDR1 MDHEN and CDR2 SYDVKM. CDR3 loop: CASSLWGQGLNTEAFF. DNA of the CDR3: TGTGCCAGCAGTTTATGGGGACAGGGGCTGAACACTGAAGCTTTCTTT.

The J gene is TRBJ2-3, the V gene TRBV9; D ambiguous. Germline CDR1 SGDLS, CDR2 YYNGEE. Trimming shortened V by 2 bases and J by 2 bases, and 9 bases separated the two germline ends. This CDR3 contains 14 residues. The CDR3 DNA sequence: TGTGCCAGCAGCGTGAACAGTTTCACAGATACGCAGTATTTT. Protein sequence: CASSVNSFTDTQYF.

The V gene is TRBV9, the J gene TRBJ2-1, with a possible D match to TRBD2 (6 bases). V lost 2 bases and J 1 base, leaving 10 bases between the germline ends. Germline CDR1 and CDR2: SGDLS and YYNGEE. The CDR3 consists of 15 residues. The CDR3 loop is CASSVAAGSYNEQFF. For the CDR3, the DNA is TGTGCCAGCAGCGTTGCAGCGGGTTCCTACAATGAGCAGTTCTTC.

The chain combines TRBV28 with TRBJ1-5; a weak D match, TRBD1 (5 bases). Germline V gene lookup returns CDR1 MDHEN and CDR2 SYDVKM. The CDR3 spans 15 residues. V was pared by 2 bases and J by 3 bases, with 11 bases between. CDR3 DNA: TGTGCCAGCAGTTTAGGGGGGGTAACCAATCAGCCCCAGCATTTT. Protein product: CASSLGGVTNQPQHF.

The gene calls are TRBV10-2 and TRBJ2-3; D is unresolved. CDR3 length: 12 residues. The germline V and J ends were trimmed by 10 bases and 1 base, with 9 bases remaining between them. Germline CDR1 and CDR2: WSHSY and SAAADI. CDR3 residues: CATGQGTDTQYF. CDR3 coding DNA: TGCGCCACTGGGCAGGGCACAGATACGCAGTATTTT.

CDR3 in DNA: TGTGCCAGCAGCCTTAAAGCGGGAGGAGCCTACGAGCAGTACTTC. Translating gives CASSLKAGGAYEQYF. The chain is built from TRBV7-3 and TRBJ2-7, with 9 bases identical to TRBD2. Germline V gene lookup returns CDR1 SGHTA and CDR2 FQGTGA. The CDR3 runs 15 residues. Trimming removed 5 bases from V and 2 bases from J; junction bases left unmatched: 7.

This clone has only one observation. The CDR3 DNA sequence: TGTGCCTGGAGTGTACTAGTGGGAGAGACCCAGTACTTC. It translates to CAWSVLVGETQYF. The chain recombines TRBV30 with TRBJ2-5, with TRBD2 as a possible D gene (5 bases). This CDR3 region has 13 residues. Germline lookup yields CDR1 GTSNPN and CDR2 SVGIG (reference sequence). V lost 0 bases and J 4 bases, leaving 9 bases between the germline ends. Full variable domain (remainder filled in from reference TRBV30 and TRBJ2-5): SQTIHQWPATLVQPVGSPLSLECTVEGTSNPNLYWYRQAAGRGLQLLFYSVGIGQISSEVPQNLSASRPQDRQFILSSKKLLLSDSGFYLCAWSVLVGETQYFGPGTRLLVL.

The genes are TRBV23-1 and TRBJ2-7, with TRBD1 as a possible D gene (6 bases). TRBV23-1 is given ORF status, its function remaining uncertain. The CDR3 loop spans 15 amino acids. V shed 6 bases and J shed 1 base, with 16 bases lying between them. CDR3 DNA: TGCGCCAGCAGAATCAGGGGAACCCCATCCTACGAGCAGTACTTC. It is translated as CASRIRGTPSYEQYF.

The chain recombines TRBV19 with TRBJ1-3, with 9 bases fitting TRBD1. Germline CDR1 is LNHDA and CDR2 is SQIVND (reference sequence). The CDR3 totals 15 residues. V shed 5 bases, J shed 4 bases, and the junction held 6 bases outside the gene matches. CDR3 sequence: CASSAGGQGGNTIYF. The DNA of the CDR3 is TGTGCCAGTAGTGCCGGTGGACAGGGGGGAAACACCATATATTTT.

The chain links TRBV13 to TRBJ1-2; D may be TRBD1 (6 bases). V was pared by 5 bases and J by 7 bases, with 20 bases between. The CDR3 contains 15 residues. Germline CDR1 PRHDT, CDR2 FYEKMQ (reference sequence). As DNA, the CDR3 is TGTGCCAGCAGCCCTCCGGGGGGGGCGTCAGGTGGCTACACCTTC. This sequence encodes CASSPPGGASGGYTF.

Only one count was recorded for this clone. This chain links TRBV7-3 with TRBJ2-5; D may be TRBD2 (5 bases). V was trimmed by 6 bases and J by 3 bases, leaving 11 bases between them. Germline assignment: CDR1 SGHTA and CDR2 FQGTGA. This CDR3 comprises 13 residues. This chain's CDR3 is CASSPSAEETQYF. CDR3 in DNA: TGTGCCAGCAGTCCATCAGCGGAAGAGACCCAGTACTTC. The whole variable domain, filled in from reference TRBV7-3 and TRBJ2-5, reads GAGVSQTPSNKVTEKGKYVELRCDPISGHTALYWYRQSLGQGPEFLIYFQGTGAADDSGLPNDRFFAVRPEGSVSTLKIQRTERGDSAVYLCASSPSAEETQYFGPGTRLLVL.

The chain combines TRBV5-4 with TRBJ2-5; D is perhaps TRBD2 (6 bases). CDR1 is SGHNT, CDR2 YYREEE, per germline (reference sequence). With 3 bases removed from V and 5 bases from J, the gap between germline ends came to 17 bases. This CDR3 is built from 15 residues. Written as DNA, the CDR3 is TGTGCCAGCAGCTCCCAGAGCGGGCCGGGGGAGACCCAGTACTTC. Its protein is CASSSQSGPGETQYF.

This clone came up once. The chain couples TRBV5-1 to TRBJ1-2, with a possible D match to TRBD1 (5 bases). The germline gives CDR1 SGHRS, CDR2 YFSETQ. The V end was cut by 0 bases, the J end by 8 bases, with 14 bases between. The CDR3 covers 14 residues. As DNA, the CDR3 is TGCGCCAGCAGCTTGGCCAACGGGGGAAGCGGCTACACCTTC. It is translated as CASSLANGGSGYTF.

This clone has more than one count but fewer than ten. This CDR3 is CASSLRGQTGANTEAFF. In nucleotides, the CDR3 is TGTGCCAGCAGCTTAAGGGGCCAGACAGGGGCCAACACTGAAGCTTTCTTT. This chain uses TRBV11-2 with TRBJ1-1, with 8 positions matching TRBD1. Germline-derived CDR1 and CDR2 are SGHAT and FQNNGV. V trimming: 2 bases; J trimming: 2 bases; junction bases outside the gene matches: 10. The length of the CDR3 is 17 residues.

The chain has TRBV11-3 and TRBJ2-2; 7 positions match TRBD1. Germline V CDR1 and CDR2: SGHNT, YENEEA. The V and J ends lost 8 bases and 4 bases, in that order; junction bases with no gene match: 10. This CDR3 comprises 15 residues. Here the CDR3 DNA reads TGTGCCAGCGGACTCCGGGACAGACTCACCGGGGAGCTGTTTTTT. Its protein product is CASGLRDRLTGELFF.

J is TRBJ1-6 and V is TRBV7-2, with D possibly being TRBD1 (6 bases). The CDR3 is 17 residues long. Germline V gene lookup returns CDR1 SGHTA and CDR2 FQGNSA. Deletions cut 8 bases from V and 9 bases from J, with 26 bases between. This CDR3 reads CASVMGDTLILGSPLHF. The CDR3 DNA reads as TGTGCCAGCGTAATGGGGGACACCTTAATCTTGGGTTCACCCCTCCACTTT.

This chain's CDR3 is CASSLGAGVYEQYF. The CDR3 nucleotides are TGCGCCAGCAGCTTGGGAGCAGGTGTCTACGAGCAGTACTTC. V and J are TRBV5-1 and TRBJ2-7; D gene unclear. With 0 bases removed from V and 3 bases from J, the gap between germline ends came to 10 bases. CDR1 is SGHRS, CDR2 YFSETQ, per germline. This CDR3 spans 14 amino acids.

CDR3 in amino acids: CASSQDGGFLGYTF. Here the CDR3 DNA reads TGTGCCAGCAGCCAAGATGGAGGGTTCCTTGGCTACACCTTC. The chain recombines TRBV14 with TRBJ1-2; D gene ambiguous. This CDR3 spans 14 amino acids. Germline lookup yields CDR1 SGHDN and CDR2 FVKESK. The V gene lost 0 bases and the J gene lost 7 bases, with 12 bases spanning the gap.

The chain links TRBV19 to TRBJ2-2; possibly TRBD2 for D (6 bases). The CDR3 has 18 amino acids. CDR1 LNHDA and CDR2 SQIVND come from the germline V gene (reference sequence). The V end was cut by 0 bases, the J end by 2 bases, with 16 bases between. CDR3 in DNA: TGTGCCAGTAGTATAGATGCCTTCGGGAGAGTTAACACCGGGGAGCTGTTTTTT. It is translated as CASSIDAFGRVNTGELFF.

This chain connects TRBV18 to TRBJ2-5, with 8 bases aligning to TRBD1. CDR3 length: 14 residues. J was trimmed by 4 bases and V by 6 bases; bases with no gene match: 7. The V gene's germline CDR1 is KGHSH and CDR2 LQKENI. The DNA for the CDR3 is TGTGCCAGCTCGGACAGGGTTGCGGGAGAGACCCAGTACTTC. Amino acids: CASSDRVAGETQYF.

V gene TRBV6-5 combines with J gene TRBJ1-1; D possibly corresponds to TRBD1 (6 bases). This CDR3 is 14 amino acids long. Trimming cost V 10 bases and J 6 bases, with 21 bases left between them. The germline V gene has CDR1 MNHEY and CDR2 SVGAGI. The CDR3 reads CATLGQRIIPEAFF. The CDR3 nucleotides are TGTGCCACCCTAGGACAGAGGATAATCCCTGAAGCTTTCTTT.

DNA of the CDR3: TGTGCCAGCAGCGTAGAAGGGCTAGCGGGCGGGGAGCTGTTTTTT. Protein product: CASSVEGLAGGELFF. The chain employs TRBV9 and TRBJ2-2; 8 bases are shared with TRBD2. CDR3 length equals 15 residues. Germline loops: CDR1 SGDLS, CDR2 YYNGEE. Trimming at V came to 0 bases and at J to 7 bases, leaving 5 bases not matched to a gene.

The rearrangement joins TRBV19 to TRBJ1-5, with a weak D call TRBD1 (6 bases). Germline-derived CDR1 and CDR2 are LNHDA and SQIVND (reference sequence). The CDR3 extends over 14 amino acids. V dropped 10 bases and J dropped 4 bases, with 17 bases sitting between them. CDR3: CATRAGAGNQPQHF. CDR3 bases: TGTGCCACCCGAGCGGGGGCTGGGAATCAGCCCCAGCATTTT.

The gene calls are TRBV2 and TRBJ2-7; TRBD2 is a possible D gene (6 bases). The CDR3 sequence is 12 residues long. V gave up 6 bases and J gave up 4 bases, with 10 bases separating them. Germline V gives CDR1 SNHLY, CDR2 FYNNEI. This CDR3 reads CASRSGGYEQYF. CDR3 bases: TGTGCCAGCAGAAGTGGGGGGTACGAGCAGTACTTC.

This chain uses TRBV11-3 with TRBJ1-1, with 9 bases aligning to TRBD1. J gave up 0 bases and V 9 bases, and 8 bases lay outside the gene matches. Germline V gives CDR1 SGHNT, CDR2 YENEEA. The CDR3 contains 15 residues. The chain's CDR3 is CARGQGQILNTEAFF. The CDR3 DNA reads as TGTGCCAGGGGACAGGGACAAATATTGAACACTGAAGCTTTCTTT.

This sequence joins TRBV6-6 and TRBJ1-2; TRBD1 agrees at 7 bases. Germline assignment: CDR1 MNHNY and CDR2 SVGAGI (reference sequence). V dropped 6 bases and J dropped 2; count of bases not matched to a gene: 9. The CDR3 has 15 amino acids. The CDR3 nucleotides are TGTGCCAGCAGCAATCAGGGGGGAAACAACTATGGCTACACCTTC. Translating it yields CASSNQGGNNYGYTF.